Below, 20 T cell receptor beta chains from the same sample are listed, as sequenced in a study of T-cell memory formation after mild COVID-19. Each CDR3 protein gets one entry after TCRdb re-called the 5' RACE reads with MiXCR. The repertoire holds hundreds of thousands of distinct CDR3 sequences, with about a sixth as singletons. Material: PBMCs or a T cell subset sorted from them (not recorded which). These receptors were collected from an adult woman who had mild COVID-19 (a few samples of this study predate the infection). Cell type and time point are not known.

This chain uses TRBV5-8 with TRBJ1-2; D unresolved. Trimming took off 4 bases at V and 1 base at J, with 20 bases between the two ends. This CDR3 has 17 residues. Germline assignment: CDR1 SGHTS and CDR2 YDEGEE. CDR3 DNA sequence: TGTGCCAGCAGCCCAGAAGCTGCCGCCGGTCGTAACTATGGCTACACCTTC. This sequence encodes CASSPEAAAGRNYGYTF.

The CDR3 reads CASSWTGTTNEKLFF. The DNA of the CDR3 is TGCGCCAGCAGCTGGACAGGCACAACTAATGAAAAACTGTTTTTT. J is TRBJ1-4 and V is TRBV5-1; 7 positions agree with TRBD1. Germline loops: CDR1 SGHRS, CDR2 YFSETQ. The CDR3 sequence is 15 residues long. The V gene end was trimmed by 3 bases and the J gene end by 0 bases; junction bases not matched to a gene: 2. Full variable domain (rest looked up from reference TRBV5-1 and TRBJ1-4): KAGVTQTPRYLIKTRGQQVTLSCSPISGHRSVSWYQQTPGQGLQFLFEYFSETQRNKGNFPGRFSGRQFSNSRSEMNVSTLELGDSALYLCASSWTGTTNEKLFFGSGTQLSVL.

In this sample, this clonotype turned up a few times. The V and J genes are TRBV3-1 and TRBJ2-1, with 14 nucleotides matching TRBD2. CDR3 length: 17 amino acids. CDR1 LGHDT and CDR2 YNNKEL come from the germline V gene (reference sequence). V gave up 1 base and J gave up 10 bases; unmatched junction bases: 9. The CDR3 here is CASSQGRGLAGVGEQFF. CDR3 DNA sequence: TGTGCCAGCAGCCAAGGGCGGGGACTAGCGGGAGTGGGGGAGCAGTTCTTC.

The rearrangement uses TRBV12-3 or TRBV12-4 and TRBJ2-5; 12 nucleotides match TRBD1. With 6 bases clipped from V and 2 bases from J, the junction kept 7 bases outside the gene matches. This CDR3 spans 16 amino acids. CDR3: CASSRGTGGSQETQYF. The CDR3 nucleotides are TGTGCCAGCAGCCGAGGGACAGGGGGCTCTCAAGAGACCCAGTACTTC.

CDR3 residues: CASSLVGLTDNEQFF. Written as DNA, the CDR3 is TGTGCCAGCAGCTTAGTGGGACTAACGGACAATGAGCAGTTCTTC. The genes are TRBV7-3 and TRBJ2-1; 7 bases agree with TRBD2. CDR1 is SGHTA, CDR2 FQGTGA, per germline. The CDR3 has 15 residues. Germline trimming cut 2 bases from V and 5 bases from J; bases unmatched to any gene: 6.

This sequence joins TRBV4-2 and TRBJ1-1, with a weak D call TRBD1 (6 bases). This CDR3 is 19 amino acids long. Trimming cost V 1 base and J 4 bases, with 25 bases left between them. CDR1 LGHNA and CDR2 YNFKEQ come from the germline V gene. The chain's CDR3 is CASSQAPPGALGGSTEAFF. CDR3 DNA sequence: TGTGCCAGCAGCCAAGCCCCACCGGGGGCGCTGGGGGGTAGCACTGAAGCTTTCTTT.

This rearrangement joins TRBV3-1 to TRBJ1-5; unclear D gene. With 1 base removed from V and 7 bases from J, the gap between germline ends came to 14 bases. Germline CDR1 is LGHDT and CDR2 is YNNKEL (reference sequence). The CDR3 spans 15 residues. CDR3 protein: CASSQVLAAGQPQHF. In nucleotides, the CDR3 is TGTGCCAGCAGCCAAGTTCTCGCCGCCGGGCAGCCCCAGCATTTT.

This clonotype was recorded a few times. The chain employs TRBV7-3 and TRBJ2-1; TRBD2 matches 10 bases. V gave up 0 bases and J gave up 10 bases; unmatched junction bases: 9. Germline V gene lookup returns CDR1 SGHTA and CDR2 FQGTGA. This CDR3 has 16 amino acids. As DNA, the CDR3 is TGTGCCAGCAGCTTAACGTCGGCTAGCGGGAGCTGGGAGCAGTTCTTC. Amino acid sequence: CASSLTSASGSWEQFF.

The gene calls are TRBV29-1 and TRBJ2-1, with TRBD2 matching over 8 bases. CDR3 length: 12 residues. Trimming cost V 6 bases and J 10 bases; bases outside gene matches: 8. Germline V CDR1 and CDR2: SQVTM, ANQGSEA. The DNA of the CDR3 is TGCAGCGTGGCGACTAGCGCCTGGGAGCAGTTCTTC. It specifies CSVATSAWEQFF.

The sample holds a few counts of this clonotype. CDR3 sequence: CASSLFYREGTGELFF. CDR3 sequence (DNA): TGTGCCAGCAGCTTATTCTACAGGGAAGGGACCGGGGAGCTGTTTTTT. The chain uses TRBV5-6 and TRBJ2-2; D possibly corresponds to TRBD1 (6 bases). This CDR3 has 16 residues. Germline values: CDR1 SGHDT, CDR2 YYEEEE. Trimming removed 2 bases at V and 5 bases at J, with 16 bases between.

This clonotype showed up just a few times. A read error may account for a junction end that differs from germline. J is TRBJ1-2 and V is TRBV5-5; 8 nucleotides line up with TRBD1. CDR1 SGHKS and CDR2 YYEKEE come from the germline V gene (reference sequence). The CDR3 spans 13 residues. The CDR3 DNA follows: TGTGCCAGCAGCTTGGTTGTGACAGGGGCCGCATCCTTC. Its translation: CASSLVVTGAASF.

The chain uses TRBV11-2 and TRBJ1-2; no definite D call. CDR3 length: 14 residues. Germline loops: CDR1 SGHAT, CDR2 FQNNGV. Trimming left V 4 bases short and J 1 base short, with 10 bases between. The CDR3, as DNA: TGTGCCAGCAGCTCGGGCTCCCTTAACTATGGCTACACCTTC. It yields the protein CASSSGSLNYGYTF. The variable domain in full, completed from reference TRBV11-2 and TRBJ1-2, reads EAGVAQSPRYKIIEKRQSVAFWCNPISGHATLYWYQQILGQGPKLLIQFQNNGVVDDSQLPKDRFSAERLKGVDSTLKIQPAKLEDSAVYLCASSSGSLNYGYTFGSGTRLTVV.

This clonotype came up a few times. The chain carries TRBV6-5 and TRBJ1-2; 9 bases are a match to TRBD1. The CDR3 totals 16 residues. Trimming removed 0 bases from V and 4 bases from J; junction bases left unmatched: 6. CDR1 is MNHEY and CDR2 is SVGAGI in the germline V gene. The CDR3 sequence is CASSYSRTGEGYGYTF. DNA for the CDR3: TGTGCCAGCAGTTACTCCCGGACAGGGGAAGGCTATGGCTACACCTTC.

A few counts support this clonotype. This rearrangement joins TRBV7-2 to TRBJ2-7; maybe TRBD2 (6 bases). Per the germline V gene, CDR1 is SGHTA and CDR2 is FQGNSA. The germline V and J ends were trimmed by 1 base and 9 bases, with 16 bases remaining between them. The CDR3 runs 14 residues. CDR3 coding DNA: TGTGCCAGCAGCTTAGTGTCGGGAGAGGGAGGGCAGTACTTC. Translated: CASSLVSGEGGQYF.

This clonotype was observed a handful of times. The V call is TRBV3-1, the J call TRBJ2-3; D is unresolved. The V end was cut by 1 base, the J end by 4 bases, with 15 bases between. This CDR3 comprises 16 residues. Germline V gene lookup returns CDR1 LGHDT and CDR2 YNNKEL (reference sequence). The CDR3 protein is CASSQASGGWADTQYF. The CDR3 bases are TGTGCCAGCAGCCAAGCATCTGGCGGCTGGGCAGATACGCAGTATTTT.

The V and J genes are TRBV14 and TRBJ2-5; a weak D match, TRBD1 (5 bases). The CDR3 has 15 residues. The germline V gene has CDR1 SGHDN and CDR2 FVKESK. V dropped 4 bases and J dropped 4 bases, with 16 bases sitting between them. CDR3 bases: TGTGCCAGCAGCCCAGGGATTCGGTTGGGAGAGACCCAGTACTTC. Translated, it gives CASSPGIRLGETQYF. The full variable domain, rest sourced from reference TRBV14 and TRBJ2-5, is EAGVTQFPSHSVIEKGQTVTLRCDPISGHDNLYWYRRVMGKEIKFLLHFVKESKQDESGMPNNRFLAERTGGTYSTLKVQPAELEDSGVYFCASSPGIRLGETQYFGPGTRLLVL.

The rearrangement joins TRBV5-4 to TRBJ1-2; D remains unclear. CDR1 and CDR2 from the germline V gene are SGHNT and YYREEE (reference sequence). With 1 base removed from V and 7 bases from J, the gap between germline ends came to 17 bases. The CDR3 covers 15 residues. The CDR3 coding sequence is TGTGCCAGCAGCTTGAGTTCCGCGGGGTCTTCTGGCTACACCTTC. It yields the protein CASSLSSAGSSGYTF.

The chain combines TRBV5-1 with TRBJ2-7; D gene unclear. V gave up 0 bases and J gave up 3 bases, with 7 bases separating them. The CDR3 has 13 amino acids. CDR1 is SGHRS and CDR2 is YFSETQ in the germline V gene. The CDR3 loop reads CASSLDVRYEQYF. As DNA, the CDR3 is TGCGCCAGCAGCTTGGACGTTCGCTACGAGCAGTACTTC.

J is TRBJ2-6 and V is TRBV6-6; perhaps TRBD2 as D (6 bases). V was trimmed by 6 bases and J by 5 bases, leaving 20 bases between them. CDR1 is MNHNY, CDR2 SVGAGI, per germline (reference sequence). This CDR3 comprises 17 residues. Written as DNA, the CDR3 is TGTGCCAGCAGACTAGGGACTGGTACTCGCTGGGCCAACGTCCTGACTTTC. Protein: CASRLGTGTRWANVLTF.

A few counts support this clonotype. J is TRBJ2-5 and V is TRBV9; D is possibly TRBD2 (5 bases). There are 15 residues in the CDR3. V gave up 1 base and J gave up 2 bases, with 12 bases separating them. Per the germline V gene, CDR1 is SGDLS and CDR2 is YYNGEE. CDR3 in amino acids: CASSVNSQRQETQYF. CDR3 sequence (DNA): TGTGCCAGCAGCGTAAACAGTCAGCGGCAAGAGACCCAGTACTTC. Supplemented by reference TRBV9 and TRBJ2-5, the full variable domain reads DSGVTQTPKHLITATGQRVTLRCSPRSGDLSVYWYQQSLDQGLQFLIQYYNGEERAKGNILERFSAQQFPDLHSELNLSSLELGDSALYFCASSVNSQRQETQYFGPGTRLLVL.